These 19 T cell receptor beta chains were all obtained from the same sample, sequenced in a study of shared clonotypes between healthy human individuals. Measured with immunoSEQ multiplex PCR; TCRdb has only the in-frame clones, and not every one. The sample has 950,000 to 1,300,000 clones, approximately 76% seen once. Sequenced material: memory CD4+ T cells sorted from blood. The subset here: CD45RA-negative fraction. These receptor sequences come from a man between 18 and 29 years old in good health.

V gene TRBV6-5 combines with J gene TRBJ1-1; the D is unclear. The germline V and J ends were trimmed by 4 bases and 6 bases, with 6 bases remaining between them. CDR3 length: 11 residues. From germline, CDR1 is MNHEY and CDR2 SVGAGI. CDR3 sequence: CASSSGPEAFF. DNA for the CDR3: TGTGCCAGCAGTTCCGGGCCTGAAGCTTTCTTT.

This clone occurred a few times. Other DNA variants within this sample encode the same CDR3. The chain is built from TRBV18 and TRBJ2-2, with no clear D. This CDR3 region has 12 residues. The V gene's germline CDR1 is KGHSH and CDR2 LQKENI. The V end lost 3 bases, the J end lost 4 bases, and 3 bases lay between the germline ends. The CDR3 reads CASSPATGELFF. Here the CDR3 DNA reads TGTGCCAGCTCACCCGCCACCGGGGAGCTGTTTTTT.

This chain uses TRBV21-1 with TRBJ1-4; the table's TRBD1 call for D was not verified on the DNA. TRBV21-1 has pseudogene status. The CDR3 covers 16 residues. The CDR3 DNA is TGTGCCAGCAGCGTTGGGACAGGGGGCTTGGATGAAAAACTGTTTTTT. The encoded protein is CASSVGTGGLDEKLFF.

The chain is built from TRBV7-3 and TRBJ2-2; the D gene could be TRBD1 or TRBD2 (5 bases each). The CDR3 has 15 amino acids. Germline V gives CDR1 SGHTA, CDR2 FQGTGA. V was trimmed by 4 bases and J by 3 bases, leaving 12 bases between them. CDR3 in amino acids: CASSSIGAHTGELFF. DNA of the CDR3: TGTGCCAGCAGCTCGATCGGGGCGCACACCGGGGAGCTGTTTTTT.

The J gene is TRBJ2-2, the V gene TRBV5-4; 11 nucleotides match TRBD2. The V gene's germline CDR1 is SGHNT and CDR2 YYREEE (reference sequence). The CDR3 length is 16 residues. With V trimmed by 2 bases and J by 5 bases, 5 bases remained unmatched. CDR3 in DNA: TGTGCCAGCAGCTTTATTACTAGCGGGGGTACCGGGGAGCTGTTTTTT. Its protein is CASSFITSGGTGELFF.

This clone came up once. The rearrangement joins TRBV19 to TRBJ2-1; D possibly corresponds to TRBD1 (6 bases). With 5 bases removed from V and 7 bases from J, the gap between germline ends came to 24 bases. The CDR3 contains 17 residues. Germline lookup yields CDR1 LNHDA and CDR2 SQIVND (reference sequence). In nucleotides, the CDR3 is TGTGCCAGTAGTCCCCTTGAATGGCAGGGGAAAAAAAATGAGCAGTTCTTC. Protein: CASSPLEWQGKKNEQFF.

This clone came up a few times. In DNA form, the CDR3 reads TGCGCCAGCAGCGGGACTAGCGGGAGGTGGGAGACCCAGTACTTC. Amino acid sequence: CASSGTSGRWETQYF. The chain recombines TRBV5-1 with TRBJ2-5; TRBD2 matches 15 bases. The V gene's germline CDR1 is SGHRS and CDR2 YFSETQ. Losses at the gene ends were 4 bases for V and 5 bases for J; bases not matched to a gene: 3. This CDR3 has 15 residues. The whole variable domain, remainder taken from reference TRBV5-1 and TRBJ2-5, is KAGVTQTPRYLIKTRGQQVTLSCSPISGHRSVSWYQQTPGQGLQFLFEYFSETQRNKGNFPGRFSGRQFSNSRSEMNVSTLELGDSALYLCASSGTSGRWETQYFGPGTRLLVL.

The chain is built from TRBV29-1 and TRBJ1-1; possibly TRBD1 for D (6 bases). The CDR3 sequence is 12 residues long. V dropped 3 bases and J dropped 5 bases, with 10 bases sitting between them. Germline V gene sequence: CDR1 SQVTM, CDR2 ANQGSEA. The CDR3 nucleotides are TGCAGCGTTGACGGGGGCTGGACTGAAGCTTTCTTT. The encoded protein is CSVDGGWTEAFF.

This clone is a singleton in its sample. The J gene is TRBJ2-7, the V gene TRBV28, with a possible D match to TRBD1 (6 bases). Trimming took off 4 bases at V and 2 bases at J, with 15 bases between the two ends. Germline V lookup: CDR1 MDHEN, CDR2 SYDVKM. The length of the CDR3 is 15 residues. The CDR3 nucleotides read TGTGCCAGCAGTTCCGTACTGGACAGAACCTACGAGCAGTACTTC. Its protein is CASSSVLDRTYEQYF.

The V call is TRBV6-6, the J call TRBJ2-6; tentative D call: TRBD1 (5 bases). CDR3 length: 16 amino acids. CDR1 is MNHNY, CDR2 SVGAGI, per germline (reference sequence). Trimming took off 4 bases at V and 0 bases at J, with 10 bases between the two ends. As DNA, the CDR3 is TGTGCCAGCAGTTCATCAGGGAACTCTGGGGCCAACGTCCTGACTTTC. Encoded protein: CASSSSGNSGANVLTF.

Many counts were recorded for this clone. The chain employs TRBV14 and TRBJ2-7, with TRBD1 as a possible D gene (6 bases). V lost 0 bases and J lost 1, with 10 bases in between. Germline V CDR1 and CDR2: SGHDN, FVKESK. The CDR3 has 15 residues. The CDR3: CASSQEYDRSYEQYF. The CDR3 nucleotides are TGTGCCAGCAGCCAAGAATATGACAGGTCCTACGAGCAGTACTTC.

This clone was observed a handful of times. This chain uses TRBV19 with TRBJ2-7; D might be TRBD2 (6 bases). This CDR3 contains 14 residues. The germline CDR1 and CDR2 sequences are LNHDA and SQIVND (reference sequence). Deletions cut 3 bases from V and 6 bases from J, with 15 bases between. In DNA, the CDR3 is TGTGCCAGTAGTATTAGGAGTGGGGAGGCCGAGCAGTACTTC. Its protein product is CASSIRSGEAEQYF.

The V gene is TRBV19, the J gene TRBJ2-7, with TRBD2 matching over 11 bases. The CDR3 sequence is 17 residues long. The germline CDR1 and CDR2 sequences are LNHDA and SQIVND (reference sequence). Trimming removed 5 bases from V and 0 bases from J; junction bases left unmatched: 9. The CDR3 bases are TGTGCCAGTAGTCCTCACCCCGGGACTAGCGGCTCCTACGAGCAGTACTTC. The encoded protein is CASSPHPGTSGSYEQYF.

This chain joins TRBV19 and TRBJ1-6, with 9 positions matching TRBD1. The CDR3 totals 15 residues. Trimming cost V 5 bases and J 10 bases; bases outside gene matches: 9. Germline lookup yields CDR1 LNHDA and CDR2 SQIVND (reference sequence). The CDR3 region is CASSADRGLGSPLHF. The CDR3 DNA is TGTGCCAGTAGTGCGGACAGGGGCTTGGGATCACCCCTCCACTTT.

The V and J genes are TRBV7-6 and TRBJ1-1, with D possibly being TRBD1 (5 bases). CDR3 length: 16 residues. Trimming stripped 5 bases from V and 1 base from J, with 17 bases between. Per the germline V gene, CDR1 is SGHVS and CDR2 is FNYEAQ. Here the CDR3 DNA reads TGTGCCAGCAGCCTAGATTATTCGGGGCCGAACACTGAAGCTTTCTTT. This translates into CASSLDYSGPNTEAFF.

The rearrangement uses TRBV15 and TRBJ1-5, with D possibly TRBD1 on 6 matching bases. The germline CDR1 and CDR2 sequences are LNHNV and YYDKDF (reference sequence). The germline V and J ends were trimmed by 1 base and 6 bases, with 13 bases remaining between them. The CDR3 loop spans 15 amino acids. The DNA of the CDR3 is TGTGCCACCAGCAGAGGGGGGGCGCAAGGTCAGCCCCAGCATTTT. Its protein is CATSRGGAQGQPQHF.

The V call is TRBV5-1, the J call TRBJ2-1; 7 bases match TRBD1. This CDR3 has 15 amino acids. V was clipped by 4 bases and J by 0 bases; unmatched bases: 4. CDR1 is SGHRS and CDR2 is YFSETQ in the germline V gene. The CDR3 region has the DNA TGCGCCAGCAGCGGGGACAGTTCCTCCTACAATGAGCAGTTCTTC. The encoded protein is CASSGDSSSYNEQFF. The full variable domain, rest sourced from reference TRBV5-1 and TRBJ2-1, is KAGVTQTPRYLIKTRGQQVTLSCSPISGHRSVSWYQQTPGQGLQFLFEYFSETQRNKGNFPGRFSGRQFSNSRSEMNVSTLELGDSALYLCASSGDSSSYNEQFFGPGTRLTVL.

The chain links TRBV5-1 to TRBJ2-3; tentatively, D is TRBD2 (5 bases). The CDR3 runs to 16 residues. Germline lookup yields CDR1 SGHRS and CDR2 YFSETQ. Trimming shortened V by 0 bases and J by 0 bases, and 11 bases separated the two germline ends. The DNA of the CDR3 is TGCGCCAGCAGCTTGGATGGACTGGGAAGCACAGATACGCAGTATTTT. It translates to CASSLDGLGSTDTQYF.

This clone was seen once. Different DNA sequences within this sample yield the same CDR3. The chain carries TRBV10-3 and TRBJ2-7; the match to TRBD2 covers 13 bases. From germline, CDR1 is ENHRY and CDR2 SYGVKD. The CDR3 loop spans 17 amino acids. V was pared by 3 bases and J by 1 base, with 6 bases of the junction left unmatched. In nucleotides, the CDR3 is TGTGCCATCAGTGACCCGGGACTAGCGGGACCGTCCTACGAGCAGTACTTC. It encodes CAISDPGLAGPSYEQYF.